The sequence of this T cell receptor (beta chain) was determined in a study of technical replicates of blood from a handful of donors. Some clones are missing from TCRdb's copy, which holds only in-frame ones; the method was immunoSEQ multiplex PCR. The sample holds 68,000 or so clones, 95% to 98% seen once. Germline CDR1 reads MGHDK; CDR2 reads SYGVNS. The CDR3 consists of 15 residues. Trimming took 8 bases from V and 4 from J, leaving 20 bases between them. Sequenced input: T cells isolated from PBMCs. The chain carries TRBV25-1 and TRBJ2-5, with TRBD1 as a possible D gene (6 bases). The TCR originated in a human donor in good health. CDR3 in DNA: TGTGCCAGCTCGACAAGCACAGGGTTATCAGAGACCCAGTACTTC. Amino acids: CASSTSTGLSETQYF.